The T cell receptor (beta chain) under discussion was sequenced for a study of regulatory T cells in long-lasting Graves disease. CDR3 length: 15 residues. The V gene end was trimmed by 6 bases and the J gene end by 5 bases; junction bases not matched to a gene: 8. CDR1 is MDHEN, CDR2 SYDVKM, per germline. Time point indicated: persistent/refractory GD, antithyroid drugs over 5 years with positive TRAb. Extracted RNA from PBMCs served as the source of the TCR library. Arm-PCR of CDR3 regions and iRepertoire HTBI primers were used to build TCR beta libraries. TCRdb analysed the multiplex PCR reads with MiXCR anew, one entry per CDR3 protein. The table lists 650,000 to 850,000 distinct CDR3 sequences, approximately 31% of them singletons.

This chain uses TRBV28 with TRBJ1-5, with 9 nucleotides matching TRBD1. The clonotype comes from a female donor with Graves disease. The starting material was peripheral blood mononuclear cells (PBMCs), obtained when the disease was refractory, from a patient treated with antithyroid drugs. CDR3 coding DNA: TGTGCCAGCAGCCGCCCCGGGACAGGGTATCAGCCCCAGCATTTT. Translating gives CASSRPGTGYQPQHF.